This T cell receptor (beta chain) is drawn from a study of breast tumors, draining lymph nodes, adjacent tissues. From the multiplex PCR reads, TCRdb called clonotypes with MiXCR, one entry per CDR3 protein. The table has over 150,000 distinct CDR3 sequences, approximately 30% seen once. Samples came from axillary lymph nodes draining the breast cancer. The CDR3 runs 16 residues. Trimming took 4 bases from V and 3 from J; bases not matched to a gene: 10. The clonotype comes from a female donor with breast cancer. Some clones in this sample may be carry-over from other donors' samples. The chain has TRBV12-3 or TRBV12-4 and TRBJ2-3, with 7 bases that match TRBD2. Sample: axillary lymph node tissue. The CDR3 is CASSYERGLGTDTQYF. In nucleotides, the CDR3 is TGTGCCAGCAGTTACGAGCGGGGCCTCGGGACAGATACGCAGTATTTT.